This TCR beta chain emerged from a study of shared clonotypes between healthy human individuals. This clone showed up just once. The naive CD8 population came from CD45RO-negative cells selected for CCR7, without terminally differentiated effector memory CD45RA+ cells. The repertoire was sequenced with immunoSEQ multiplex PCR; TCRdb's copy has only in-frame clones and lacks some. The table includes some 800,000 clones, more than 85% detected once. V trimming: 4 bases; J trimming: 0 bases; junction bases outside the gene matches: 11. The germline gives CDR1 MNHEY, CDR2 SMNVEV (reference sequence). The CDR3 loop spans 17 amino acids.

Sequencing was performed on naive CD8+ T cells sorted from blood. V gene TRBV27 combines with J gene TRBJ2-5, with TRBD1 matching 7 bases. The clonotype was recovered from a man under 40 in good health. The CDR3 DNA is TGTGCCAGCAGTTCAACCGACAGGGTCGGGTACCAAGAGACCCAGTACTTC. Its translation: CASSSTDRVGYQETQYF.